The next 26 T cell receptor beta chains were all read from a single sample in a study of blood T cell repertoires in COVID-19. The data were produced by immunoSEQ multiplex PCR, yet TCRdb's version contains in-frame clones alone and is incomplete. The sample holds about 110,000 clones, over 80% seen once. The material sequenced was peripheral blood. Receptors were obtained from a woman aged 65 to 85 with acute or convalescent COVID-19.

The chain couples TRBV7-9 to TRBJ2-7; 10 nucleotides agree with TRBD1. The CDR3 has 16 residues. CDR1 and CDR2 (germline): SEHNR, FQNEAQ (reference sequence). After removal of 4 bases from V and 0 bases from J, the junction contained 6 bases not matched to a gene. CDR3 region: CASSWGTGASSYEQYF. The CDR3 region has the DNA TGTGCCAGCAGCTGGGGGACAGGGGCCAGCTCCTACGAGCAGTACTTC.

This rearrangement joins TRBV11-2 to TRBJ1-4; 8 bases align to TRBD1. Germline V CDR1 and CDR2: SGHAT, FQNNGV. Losses at the gene ends were 3 bases for V and 4 bases for J; bases not matched to a gene: 1. The CDR3 spans 14 residues. The CDR3 region has the DNA TGTGCCAGCAGCTTCGGACAGGGTAATGAAAAACTGTTTTTT. It yields the protein CASSFGQGNEKLFF.

V is TRBV2 and J is TRBJ1-6; 8 bases map to TRBD1. Germline CDR1 is SNHLY and CDR2 is FYNNEI. Germline trimming cut 4 bases from V and 7 bases from J; bases unmatched to any gene: 6. There are 15 residues in the CDR3. The CDR3 loop is CASSGTGLRNSPLHF. For the CDR3, the DNA is TGTGCCAGCAGTGGGACAGGGTTGCGGAATTCACCCCTCCACTTT.

The chain employs TRBV6-5 and TRBJ1-5, with unresolved D. V was shortened by 5 bases and J by 7 bases, with 9 bases between the two germline ends. Germline V gene lookup returns CDR1 MNHEY and CDR2 SVGAGI. There are 12 residues in the CDR3. This CDR3 reads CASSTGNQPQHF. Here the CDR3 DNA reads TGTGCCAGCAGTACGGGGAACCAGCCCCAGCATTTT.

The genes are TRBV19 and TRBJ2-5, with D possibly TRBD1 on 6 matching bases. Trimming left V 3 bases short and J 5 bases short, with 16 bases between. In germline, CDR1 is LNHDA, CDR2 SQIVND (reference sequence). The CDR3 loop spans 15 amino acids. CDR3: CASSMRLTGHETQYF. The CDR3 nucleotides are TGTGCCAGTAGTATGAGGCTTACAGGGCACGAGACCCAGTACTTC.

This chain links TRBV5-1 with TRBJ1-4; 7 bases line up with TRBD1. This CDR3 has 16 residues. CDR1 and CDR2 from the germline V gene are SGHRS and YFSETQ. V gave up 5 bases and J gave up 4 bases; unmatched junction bases: 11. The CDR3 bases are TGCGCCAGCAGGCTAAATGGGGACAGCCATAATGAAAAACTGTTTTTT. Protein sequence: CASRLNGDSHNEKLFF.

This chain joins TRBV5-6 and TRBJ2-1, with 8 bases aligning to TRBD2. Germline CDR1 reads SGHDT; CDR2 reads YYEEEE. J lost 9 bases, V lost 4 bases, and 6 bases had no gene match. The CDR3 spans 13 residues. In nucleotides, the CDR3 is TGTGCCAGCAGCCCCGGGGGGGGGAGTGAGCAGTTCTTC. Translation: CASSPGGGSEQFF. The variable domain in full, completed from reference TRBV5-6 and TRBJ2-1, reads DAGVTQSPTHLIKTRGQQVTLRCSPKSGHDTVSWYQQALGQGPQFIFQYYEEEERQRGNFPDRFSGHQFPNYSSELNVNALLLGDSALYLCASSPGGGSEQFFGPGTRLTVL.

Here the CDR3 reads CASSLNSGSGYEQYF. The CDR3 coding sequence is TGTGCCAGCAGCTTAAATAGCGGGAGCGGGTACGAGCAGTACTTC. The rearrangement links TRBV11-2 to TRBJ2-7; 9 bases are a match to TRBD2. The germline V gene has CDR1 SGHAT and CDR2 FQNNGV. V trimming: 2 bases; J trimming: 4 bases; junction bases outside the gene matches: 6. This CDR3 spans 15 amino acids.

In its sample, this clone was seen a few times. The chain joins TRBV10-3 to TRBJ1-1; no clear D gene. CDR1 and CDR2 (germline): ENHRY, SYGVKD. This CDR3 has 13 amino acids. V was trimmed by 0 bases and J by 11 bases, leaving 13 bases between them. CDR3 in DNA: TGTGCCATCAGTGAGTCGATCCCAGTCGTTGCTTTCTTT. It specifies CAISESIPVVAFF.

This chain connects TRBV28 to TRBJ1-3, with a tentative D call TRBD1 (5 bases). This CDR3 contains 14 residues. Germline V gives CDR1 MDHEN, CDR2 SYDVKM. V was cut by 6 bases and J by 0 bases, with 9 bases left in between. CDR3 in amino acids: CASSQGNSGNTIYF. DNA for the CDR3: TGTGCCAGCAGCCAGGGAAACTCTGGAAACACCATATATTTT.

V and J are TRBV2 and TRBJ2-3; 7 nucleotides align to TRBD2. The germline gives CDR1 SNHLY, CDR2 FYNNEI. The CDR3 covers 15 residues. J lost 0 bases, V lost 5 bases, and 5 bases had no gene match. In DNA form, the CDR3 reads TGTGCCAGCAGTCCTCTAGCGGTGAGCACAGATACGCAGTATTTT. Encoded protein: CASSPLAVSTDTQYF.

The V call is TRBV6-5, the J call TRBJ2-1; 7 nucleotides agree with TRBD1. The CDR3 has 14 residues. Germline trimming cut 5 bases from V and 2 bases from J; bases unmatched to any gene: 3. Germline V gene data show CDR1 as MNHEY and CDR2 as SVGAGI. The CDR3 protein is CASSLDRTYNEQFF. Here the CDR3 DNA reads TGTGCCAGCAGTCTGGACAGGACCTACAATGAGCAGTTCTTC.

The J gene is TRBJ2-5, the V gene TRBV5-1; D remains unclear. Per the germline V gene, CDR1 is SGHRS and CDR2 is YFSETQ. With 0 bases removed from V and 2 bases from J, the gap between germline ends came to 11 bases. The CDR3 loop spans 15 amino acids. CDR3 sequence reads: CASSLARQVQETQYF. CDR3 bases: TGCGCCAGCAGCTTGGCCAGACAAGTGCAAGAGACCCAGTACTTC.

The chain recombines TRBV28 with TRBJ1-5, with 9 bases that match TRBD1. Looked up from germline, CDR1 is MDHEN and CDR2 is SYDVKM. With 9 bases clipped from V and 5 bases from J, the junction kept 8 bases outside the gene matches. The CDR3 spans 14 residues. CDR3 residues: CASRHGTGYQPQHF. The CDR3 coding sequence is TGTGCCAGTCGCCATGGGACAGGGTATCAGCCCCAGCATTTT.

This clone came up a few times. The gene calls are TRBV21-1 and TRBJ1-6; the table names TRBD1, a call not compared with the DNA. TRBV21-1 is a pseudogene locus. The CDR3 is 16 amino acids. Written as DNA, the CDR3 is TGTGCCAGCCTTTCCATTCATCCAGGGTGCAATTCACCCCTCCACTTT. It translates to CASLSIHPGCNSPLHF.

V is TRBV7-2 and J is TRBJ1-2; 7 nucleotides align to TRBD1. CDR1 SGHTA and CDR2 FQGNSA come from the germline V gene. With 5 bases clipped from V and 2 bases from J, the junction kept 11 bases outside the gene matches. The CDR3 runs 16 residues. The CDR3 loop is CASSDPGQRPNYGYTF. The DNA for the CDR3 is TGTGCCAGCAGCGATCCGGGACAGCGGCCCAACTATGGCTACACCTTC.

About this clone itself: This sample also contains other DNA sequences that code for the same CDR3. V usage is TRBV6-5 and J usage is TRBJ1-4; the match to TRBD1 covers 9 bases. Germline CDR1 MNHEY, CDR2 SVGAGI. Trimming took 0 bases from V and 7 from J; bases not matched to a gene: 3. The CDR3 totals 15 residues. CDR3 in DNA: TGTGCCAGCAGTTACTCGACAGGGGGAGGTGAAAAACTGTTTTTT. The encoded protein is CASSYSTGGGEKLFF.

The V gene is TRBV7-9, the J gene TRBJ1-4, with 7 bases fitting TRBD1. This CDR3 is 14 amino acids long. Germline lookup yields CDR1 SEHNR and CDR2 FQNEAQ (reference sequence). After removal of 5 bases from V and 9 bases from J, the junction contained 9 bases not matched to a gene. CDR3 nucleotides: TGTGCCAGCAGCGCGACAGGGTGGGGACAAAAACTGTTTTTT. This sequence encodes CASSATGWGQKLFF.

DNA of the CDR3: TGTGCCAGCAGCGTACCGGGACAGGGGAACTATGGCTACACCTTC. Translation: CASSVPGQGNYGYTF. The chain is built from TRBV28 and TRBJ1-2, with 10 positions matching TRBD1. Looked up from germline, CDR1 is MDHEN and CDR2 is SYDVKM. V was pared by 6 bases and J by 2 bases, with 6 bases of the junction left unmatched. CDR3 length: 15 amino acids.

The chain carries TRBV19 and TRBJ1-6; 8 positions match TRBD1. V dropped 3 bases and J dropped 7; count of bases not matched to a gene: 5. The CDR3 is made up of 15 amino acids. The germline CDR1 and CDR2 sequences are LNHDA and SQIVND (reference sequence). The CDR3 DNA reads TGTGCCAGTAGTATCAAGACAGGGGAAAATTCACCCCTCCACTTT. It translates to CASSIKTGENSPLHF.

The chain links TRBV4-2 to TRBJ1-5, with 9 bases aligning to TRBD1. CDR3 length: 15 residues. V lost 3 bases to trimming and J lost 2 bases; unmatched junction nucleotides: 2. CDR1 LGHNA and CDR2 YNFKEQ come from the germline V gene. Here the CDR3 DNA reads TGTGCCAGCAGCCAGAGGGACAGGGGCAATCAGCCCCAGCATTTT. Protein sequence: CASSQRDRGNQPQHF.

This clone has a single count. The rearrangement uses TRBV25-1 and TRBJ1-2; TRBD1 agrees at 8 bases. CDR3 length: 12 residues. V lost 9 bases to trimming and J lost 7 bases; unmatched junction nucleotides: 7. Germline loops: CDR1 MGHDK, CDR2 SYGVNS. The CDR3 here is CASRQGSFGYTF. CDR3 nucleotides: TGTGCCAGTCGACAGGGGTCCTTTGGCTACACCTTC.

In DNA, the CDR3 is TGTGCCAGCAGTGTACAGGTCTACAATGAGCAGTTCTTC. Encoded protein: CASSVQVYNEQFF. The chain has TRBV2 and TRBJ2-1, with D perhaps matching TRBD1 (5 bases). This CDR3 spans 13 amino acids. V shed 4 bases and J shed 3 bases, with 7 bases lying between them. Germline CDR1 is SNHLY and CDR2 is FYNNEI.

This clone was counted once. The rearrangement links TRBV19 to TRBJ2-2; D unclear. The germline V gene has CDR1 LNHDA and CDR2 SQIVND (reference sequence). CDR3 size: 13 residues. V lost 4 bases and J lost 2, with 5 bases in between. CDR3 in DNA: TGTGCCAGTAGTAGCAGTAACACCGGGGAGCTGTTTTTT. As protein: CASSSSNTGELFF.

The chain couples TRBV28 to TRBJ1-4, with D possibly being TRBD1 (6 bases). V gave up 6 bases and J gave up 0 bases, with 11 bases separating them. Germline values: CDR1 MDHEN, CDR2 SYDVKM. This CDR3 spans 15 amino acids. The CDR3 bases are TGTGCCAGCAGCCAACAGGGCGCAACTAATGAAAAACTGTTTTTT. This encodes CASSQQGATNEKLFF.

The V call is TRBV7-8, the J call TRBJ2-5; 7 bases line up with TRBD2. CDR1 and CDR2 (germline): SGHVS, FQNEAQ. The CDR3 sequence is 14 residues long. V was pared by 1 base and J by 9 bases, with 8 bases of the junction left unmatched. The CDR3 reads CASSLGRSGGPQYF. CDR3 nucleotide sequence: TGTGCCAGCAGCTTAGGAAGGTCGGGAGGACCCCAGTACTTC.